Below are 20 T cell receptor beta chains sequenced from a single sample in a study of blood T cell repertoires in COVID-19. The method was immunoSEQ multiplex PCR; TCRdb's version includes in-frame clones alone and lacks a portion of them. The sample holds some 30,000 clones, 85% to 90% seen once. Source material: peripheral blood. The receptor source for this set is a man between 65 and 85 years old with active COVID-19.

The chain joins TRBV28 to TRBJ2-7, with TRBD2 as a possible D gene (6 bases). Germline V lookup: CDR1 MDHEN, CDR2 SYDVKM. V lost 7 bases, J lost 0 bases, and 13 bases lay in between. The CDR3 is 14 amino acids. The CDR3 nucleotides are TGTGCCAGCACTAGAGGGCGGGACTCCTACGAGCAGTACTTC. Its translation: CASTRGRDSYEQYF.

The J gene is TRBJ1-1, the V gene TRBV24-1; D is undetermined. CDR1 is KGHDR, CDR2 SFDVKD, per germline. V was pared by 3 bases and J by 2 bases, with 6 bases between. The CDR3 is 13 amino acids. The CDR3 reads CATSDPINTEAFF. CDR3 sequence (DNA): TGTGCCACCAGTGATCCCATTAACACTGAAGCTTTCTTT.

The chain uses TRBV27 and TRBJ2-1, with 12 bases identical to TRBD2. In germline, CDR1 is MNHEY, CDR2 SMNVEV (reference sequence). This CDR3 is 16 amino acids long. The J segment lost 7 bases and the V segment lost 1 base, leaving 5 bases of the junction unmatched. CDR3 sequence: CASSLFPSGRGNEQFF. CDR3 sequence (DNA): TGTGCCAGCAGTTTATTCCCTAGCGGGAGGGGTAATGAGCAGTTCTTC.

V usage is TRBV28 and J usage is TRBJ1-6; D is ambiguous. CDR1 and CDR2 (germline): MDHEN, SYDVKM. Trimming pared 5 bases from V and 10 bases from J, leaving 15 bases between. The CDR3 extends over 14 amino acids. The CDR3 loop reads CASSTNTLHSPLHF. The CDR3 DNA reads as TGTGCCAGCAGTACAAATACCCTGCACTCACCCCTCCACTTT.

The chain uses TRBV10-3 and TRBJ2-7; the match to TRBD2 covers 11 bases. CDR3 size: 16 residues. Germline values: CDR1 ENHRY, CDR2 SYGVKD. V lost 4 bases to trimming and J lost 3 bases; unmatched junction nucleotides: 8. The CDR3 reads CAISGGLTSGNYEQYF. DNA for the CDR3: TGTGCCATCAGTGGGGGTTTGACTAGCGGGAACTACGAGCAGTACTTC.

The chain recombines TRBV6-6 with TRBJ1-5; TRBD1 matches 7 bases. Germline-derived CDR1 and CDR2 are MNHNY and SVGAGI (reference sequence). This CDR3 contains 14 residues. V gave up 6 bases and J gave up 6 bases; unmatched junction bases: 8. The DNA of the CDR3 is TGTGCCAGCAGGACAGGGCCGAGTAGTCAGCCCCAGCATTTT. This codes for CASRTGPSSQPQHF.

This clone has only one observation. The CDR3 here is CASSSTGQTNEKLFF. The CDR3 coding sequence is TGCGCCAGCAGCTCTACGGGACAGACTAATGAAAAACTGTTTTTT. The chain joins TRBV5-1 to TRBJ1-4; 7 nucleotides agree with TRBD1. Germline lookup yields CDR1 SGHRS and CDR2 YFSETQ. The V and J ends lost 3 bases and 2 bases, in that order; junction bases with no gene match: 4. This CDR3 spans 15 amino acids. The entire variable domain, with the rest obtained from reference TRBV5-1 and TRBJ1-4, is as follows: KAGVTQTPRYLIKTRGQQVTLSCSPISGHRSVSWYQQTPGQGLQFLFEYFSETQRNKGNFPGRFSGRQFSNSRSEMNVSTLELGDSALYLCASSSTGQTNEKLFFGSGTQLSVL.

The chain combines TRBV18 with TRBJ2-3, with D unclear. The CDR3 runs 11 residues. Germline-derived CDR1 and CDR2 are KGHSH and LQKENI. V was cut by 3 bases and J by 6 bases, with 4 bases left in between. The CDR3 nucleotides are TGTGCCAGCTCACCTTCGGATACGCAGTATTTT. The encoded protein is CASSPSDTQYF. The full variable domain, with the rest looked up from reference TRBV18 and TRBJ2-3, is NAGVMQNPRHLVRRRGQEARLRCSPMKGHSHVYWYRQLPEEGLKFMVYLQKENIIDESGMPKERFSAEFPKEGPSILRIQQVVRGDSAAYFCASSPSDTQYFGPGTRLTVL.

CDR3 sequence (DNA): TGTGCCAGCAGTTTAACAGGGTACTCCTACACCTTC. Translating gives CASSLTGYSYTF. The chain is built from TRBV28 and TRBJ1-2, with D maybe TRBD1 (6 bases). The germline gives CDR1 MDHEN, CDR2 SYDVKM. This CDR3 is built from 12 residues. V dropped 2 bases and J dropped 10 bases, with 11 bases sitting between them.

This clone was counted a few times. The chain couples TRBV2 to TRBJ2-6; possible D gene TRBD2, 6 bases. Germline CDR1 reads SNHLY; CDR2 reads FYNNEI. Trimming took off 8 bases at V and 1 base at J, with 12 bases between the two ends. The CDR3 spans 15 residues. CDR3 residues: CASLGGASGANVLTF. The DNA of the CDR3 is TGTGCCAGCCTGGGGGGAGCTTCTGGGGCCAACGTCCTGACTTTC.

V is TRBV29-1 and J is TRBJ2-7, with D maybe TRBD2 (5 bases). The CDR3 runs 14 residues. The germline V and J ends were trimmed by 6 bases and 4 bases, with 19 bases remaining between them. CDR1 and CDR2 (germline): SQVTM, ANQGSEA. The chain's CDR3 is CSVVLESASYEQYF. The CDR3 nucleotides are TGCAGCGTGGTACTAGAGTCCGCGTCGTACGAGCAGTACTTC.

The chain carries TRBV28 and TRBJ2-7; a weak D match, TRBD2 (5 bases). The V end was cut by 2 bases, the J end by 3 bases, with 11 bases between. Per germline, CDR1 MDHEN and CDR2 SYDVKM. There are 14 residues in the CDR3. Written as DNA, the CDR3 is TGTGCCAGCAGTTTAGATGTTGGGAGCTACGAGCAGTACTTC. Residues: CASSLDVGSYEQYF.

V and J are TRBV2 and TRBJ1-1, with 10 nucleotides matching TRBD1. V shed 6 bases and J 2 bases; nucleotides not matched to a gene: 3. There are 14 residues in the CDR3. Germline assignment: CDR1 SNHLY and CDR2 FYNNEI. CDR3 DNA sequence: TGTGCCAGCAGCAGACAGGGGGCCAACACTGAAGCTTTCTTT. This translates into CASSRQGANTEAFF.

V and J are TRBV20-1 and TRBJ2-3; no definite D call. From germline, CDR1 is DFQATT and CDR2 SNEGSKA (reference sequence). The CDR3 runs 11 residues. V lost 6 bases, J lost 2 bases, and 6 bases lay in between. In nucleotides, the CDR3 is TGCAGTGCCGCGCCCACAGATACGCAGTATTTT. Protein product: CSAAPTDTQYF.

The J gene is TRBJ1-1, the V gene TRBV4-2; TRBD1 matches 8 bases. Germline-derived CDR1 and CDR2 are LGHNA and YNFKEQ. The ends lost 3 bases at V and 4 bases at J; junction bases unmatched: 1. The CDR3 is 13 amino acids. CDR3 loop: CASSHTGGTEAFF. CDR3 sequence (DNA): TGTGCCAGCAGCCATACAGGGGGCACTGAAGCTTTCTTT.

This chain links TRBV2 with TRBJ2-3; TRBD1 agrees at 11 bases. The CDR3 sequence is 15 residues long. V was pared by 4 bases and J by 6 bases, with 6 bases of the junction left unmatched. The germline V gene encodes CDR1 SNHLY and CDR2 FYNNEI. The CDR3: CASSARDRGSDTQYF. Written as DNA, the CDR3 is TGTGCCAGCAGTGCCCGGGACAGGGGGTCCGATACGCAGTATTTT. The full variable domain, in which reference TRBV2 and TRBJ2-3 provide the parts outside the CDR3, is EPEVTQTPSHQVTQMGQEVILRCVPISNHLYFYWYRQILGQKVEFLVSFYNNEISEKSEIFDDQFSVERPDGSNFTLKIRSTKLEDSAMYFCASSARDRGSDTQYFGPGTRLTVL.

The chain has TRBV9 and TRBJ1-5; 7 bases agree with TRBD1. Unmatched junction bases numbered 3, after V lost 3 bases and J lost 3 bases. This CDR3 comprises 14 residues. The germline gives CDR1 SGDLS, CDR2 YYNGEE. The CDR3 DNA follows: TGTGCCAGCAGCGAGACAGGGCTCAATCAGCCCCAGCATTTT. Amino acid sequence: CASSETGLNQPQHF.

V and J are TRBV7-2 and TRBJ2-7; 7 positions agree with TRBD1. The trim removed 0 bases at V and 6 bases at J, leaving 5 bases unmatched. The CDR3 is 14 residues long. The germline V gene encodes CDR1 SGHTA and CDR2 FQGNSA. CDR3 loop: CASSLAMAGGEQYF. The DNA of the CDR3 is TGTGCCAGCAGCTTAGCGATGGCAGGGGGCGAGCAGTACTTC.

The chain couples TRBV19 to TRBJ1-6; D possibly corresponds to TRBD1 (5 bases). Trimming removed 4 bases from V and 7 bases from J, with 8 bases in between. Per the germline V gene, CDR1 is LNHDA and CDR2 is SQIVND (reference sequence). The CDR3 has 13 amino acids. The CDR3: CASSTAGNSPLHF. DNA of the CDR3: TGTGCCAGTAGTACTGCAGGGAATTCACCCCTCCACTTT.

This clone was counted once. CDR3 bases: TGTGCCAGCAGCGTAGGACAGGCAATGAACACTGAAGCTTTCTTT. This translates into CASSVGQAMNTEAFF. This chain uses TRBV9 with TRBJ1-1; maybe TRBD1 (6 bases). The germline gives CDR1 SGDLS, CDR2 YYNGEE. The CDR3 extends over 15 amino acids. V lost 0 bases to trimming and J lost 0 bases, with 9 bases between them.